The rows below give T cell receptor beta chains drawn from one sample of a study of blood T cell repertoires in COVID-19. Profiled with immunoSEQ multiplex PCR; TCRdb holds only in-frame clones, not every one. The top ten hold less than 2% of the sample, which has about 480,000 clones, 88% seen once. Sequencing was carried out using PBMCs or T cells enriched from blood (not recorded which). The receptors come from a woman aged 40 to 50 who had recovered from COVID-19. Each CDR3 is given with its conserved first and last residue. D genes are given only for firm matches. The size entry is marked missing in some rows and otherwise reads once, few, many or a size class.

J	V	size	D	length	CDR3	DNA
TRBJ2-7	TRBV6-5	once	TRBD1	13	CASRGTGGTEQYF	TGTGCCAGCAGAGGGACAGGGGGTACCGAGCAGTACTTC
TRBJ2-7	TRBV4-1	.	TRBD2	14	CASSHASGSYEQYF	TGCGCCAGCAGCCACGCTAGCGGCTCCTACGAGCAGTACTTC
TRBJ1-1	TRBV6-5	.	.	12	CASGRGSTEAFF	TGTGCCAGCGGCCGGGGGAGCACTGAAGCTTTCTTT
TRBJ2-7	TRBV11-2	.	.	18	CASSLERVSGSWGYEQYF	TGTGCCAGCAGCTTAGAGCGGGTTAGCGGCAGTTGGGGGTACGAGCAGTACTTC
TRBJ2-1	TRBV7-8	.	.	15	CASSLRTGTNNEQFF	TGTGCCAGCAGCTTAAGGACAGGGACTAACAATGAGCAGTTCTTC
TRBJ1-1	TRBV5-1	.	TRBD1	14	CASSPDRANTEAFF	TGCGCCAGCAGTCCGGACAGGGCGAACACTGAAGCTTTCTTT
TRBJ2-1	TRBV6-5	.	TRBD2	13	CASTASGGRGQFF	TGTGCCAGCACGGCTAGCGGCGGACGCGGGCAGTTCTTC
TRBJ2-1	TRBV5-1	.	.	15	CASSLDWDNYNEQFF	TGCGCCAGCAGCTTGGACTGGGACAACTACAATGAGCAGTTCTTC
TRBJ1-2	TRBV5-1	once	TRBD1	13	CASSPGTEWGYTF	TGCGCCAGCAGCCCCGGGACAGAGTGGGGCTACACCTTC
TRBJ2-7	TRBV3-1/TRBV3-2	.	.	15	CASSRGGGGAYEQYF	TGTGCCAGCAGTCGCGGCGGAGGGGGCGCTTACGAGCAGTACTTC
TRBJ2-1	TRBV5-5	once	.	14	CASSLQRSYNEQFF	TGTGCCAGCAGCTTACAGCGGTCCTACAATGAGCAGTTCTTC
TRBJ2-3	TRBV5-6	.	TRBD1	14	CASLDGTGVDTQYF	TGTGCCAGCTTAGACGGGACAGGGGTCGATACGCAGTATTTT
TRBJ2-1	TRBV27	.	TRBD2	16	CASSLSRGGSYNEQFF	TGTGCCAGCAGTTTATCCCGGGGGGGCTCCTACAATGAGCAGTTCTTC
TRBJ1-5	TRBV19	.	TRBD1	16	CASILRQGYSNQPQHF	TGTGCCAGTATCTTAAGACAGGGTTATAGCAATCAGCCCCAGCATTTT
TRBJ2-2	TRBV10-1	.	.	14	CASSESQGTGELFF	TGCGCCAGCAGTGAGTCCCAGGGGACCGGGGAGCTGTTTTTT
TRBJ2-1	TRBV19	.	TRBD1	12	CASSTGQEEQFF	TGTGCCAGTAGTACGGGACAGGAAGAGCAGTTCTTC
TRBJ1-5	TRBV9	.	.	14	CASSEGIGNQPQHF	TGTGCCAGCAGCGAGGGGATAGGGAACCAGCCCCAGCATTTT
TRBJ1-6	TRBV30	.	.	15	CAWSALRGKNSPLHF	TGTGCCTGGAGTGCCCTCCGGGGTAAAAATTCACCCCTCCACTTT
TRBJ1-5	TRBV3-1/TRBV3-2	.	.	18	CASSPKIGASRSNQPQHF	TGTGCCAGCAGCCCAAAGATAGGGGCGTCGCGAAGCAATCAGCCCCAGCATTTT
TRBJ2-7	TRBV7-2	.	.	14	CASSPQGGDYEQYF	TGTGCCAGCAGCCCGCAAGGGGGAGACTACGAGCAGTACTTC
TRBJ1-2	TRBV7-2	.	.	13	CASTRGSAYGYTF	TGTGCCAGCACGAGGGGGTCGGCCTATGGCTACACCTTC
TRBJ2-7	TRBV19	.	.	16	CASSIVKHKDTYEQYF	TGTGCCAGTAGTATAGTTAAACATAAAGACACCTACGAGCAGTACTTC
TRBJ1-2	TRBV27	.	TRBD1	15	CASSFVTGGSYGYTF	TGTGCCAGCAGTTTCGTCACAGGGGGAAGCTATGGCTACACCTTC
TRBJ1-2	TRBV29-1	.	.	12	CSVAQVYSGYTF	TGCAGCGTTGCCCAGGTCTATTCAGGCTACACCTTC
TRBJ2-7	TRBV6-5	.	TRBD2	16	CASSYIRGRATDEQYF	TGTGCCAGCAGTTATATCCGCGGGAGGGCCACGGACGAGCAGTACTTC
TRBJ1-1	TRBV7-9	few	.	18	CASSLMRGPLDTVTEAFF	TGTGCCAGCAGCTTAATGCGGGGGCCGCTGGACACTGTAACTGAAGCTTTCTTT
TRBJ1-2	TRBV14	.	TRBD1	17	CASSPTGRQGANYGYTF	TGTGCCAGCAGCCCGACGGGTAGGCAGGGGGCTAACTATGGCTACACCTTC
TRBJ2-3	TRBV6-5	once	TRBD2	15	CASSQGLAGVDTQYF	TGTGCCAGCAGTCAGGGTCTAGCGGGTGTAGATACGCAGTATTTT
TRBJ2-1	TRBV5-6	.	.	14	CASSYLVAYNEQFF	TGTGCCAGCAGCTATTTAGTAGCCTACAATGAGCAGTTCTTC
TRBJ1-5	TRBV6-5	.	TRBD1	13	CASSTQGGDRGHF	TGTGCCAGCAGTACCCAGGGGGGGGACAGGGGGCATTTT
TRBJ1-5	TRBV15	.	TRBD1	18	CATSRDLTGTGSNQPQHF	TGTGCCACCAGCAGAGATCTGACCGGGACAGGGAGCAATCAGCCCCAGCATTTT
TRBJ2-5	TRBV7-8	.	TRBD1	15	CASSIRGTAQETQYF	TGTGCCAGCAGCATACGAGGGACAGCCCAAGAGACCCAGTACTTC
TRBJ2-4	TRBV11-3	.	TRBD2	17	CASRGSGTSGRTDIQYF	TGTGCCAGCAGGGGTTCCGGGACTAGCGGGAGGACCGACATTCAGTACTTC
TRBJ2-3	TRBV5-6	.	TRBD1	17	CASSGFVPGQGDHTQYF	TGTGCCAGCAGCGGATTCGTGCCGGGACAGGGGGATCATACGCAGTATTTT
TRBJ2-6	TRBV10-3	.	.	15	CAIRASSGGANVLTF	TGTGCCATCCGCGCGTCATCGGGGGGGGCCAACGTCCTGACTTTC
TRBJ1-1	TRBV29-1	.	.	10	CSVLRGEAFF	TGCAGCGTCCTCCGGGGGGAAGCTTTCTTT
TRBJ1-1	TRBV10-2	.	.	14	CASSEGGMNTEAFF	TGCGCCAGCAGTGAGGGCGGCATGAACACTGAAGCTTTCTTT
TRBJ2-1	TRBV5-1	.	TRBD2	17	CASSLAGLAGVGNEQFF	TGCGCCAGCAGCTTGGCAGGACTAGCGGGAGTAGGTAATGAGCAGTTCTTC
TRBJ1-2	TRBV19	.	TRBD1	13	CASSPDREYGYTF	TGTGCCAGTAGCCCGGACAGGGAGTATGGCTACACCTTC
TRBJ1-1	TRBV3-1/TRBV3-2	.	TRBD1	15	CASSHRQGADTEAFF	TGTGCCAGCAGCCATCGACAGGGGGCGGACACTGAAGCTTTCTTT
TRBJ1-5	TRBV6-5	.	.	14	CASSKSPSGQPQHF	TGTGCCAGCAGTAAAAGCCCCTCGGGTCAGCCCCAGCATTTT
TRBJ2-7	TRBV6-2/TRBV6-3	.	TRBD2	15	CASSYVAGGPYEQYF	TGTGCCAGCAGTTACGTAGCGGGAGGGCCATACGAGCAGTACTTC
TRBJ1-3	TRBV9	.	TRBD1	18	CASSALTDRDYSGNTIYF	TGTGCCAGCAGCGCACTTACAGACAGGGATTACTCTGGAAACACCATATATTTT
TRBJ1-6	TRBV4-3	.	.	18	CASSQEGGRIIYNSPLHF	TGCGCCAGCAGCCAAGAAGGAGGCAGGATAATTTATAATTCACCCCTCCACTTT
TRBJ2-3	TRBV19	.	.	13	CASSTGLTDTQYF	TGTGCCAGTAGTACCGGACTTACAGATACGCAGTATTTT
TRBJ1-4	TRBV14	few	.	13	CASSQGGSEKLFF	TGTGCCAGCAGCCAAGGAGGGAGTGAAAAACTGTTTTTT
TRBJ1-1	TRBV5-1	many	.	15	CASSLVNQMNTEAFF	TGCGCCAGCAGCTTGGTTAACCAGATGAACACTGAAGCTTTCTTT
TRBJ2-2	TRBV9	.	.	17	CASSVVIGTQNTGELFF	TGTGCCAGCAGCGTAGTAATAGGGACTCAGAACACCGGGGAGCTGTTTTTT
TRBJ2-7	TRBV7-9	.	.	15	CASSLGPGHVYEQYF	TGTGCCAGCAGCTTGGGCCCGGGACACGTCTACGAGCAGTACTTC
TRBJ2-3	TRBV7-8	once	.	15	CASSDYRDNTDTQYF	TGTGCCAGCAGCGATTACCGGGACAACACAGATACGCAGTATTTT
TRBJ2-7	TRBV7-9	.	.	14	CASSAYGQNYEQYF	TGTGCCAGCAGCGCATATGGACAGAACTACGAGCAGTACTTC
TRBJ1-1	TRBV4-3	.	.	16	CASSQDRGGQDTEAFF	TGCGCCAGCAGCCAAGATAGGGGGGGTCAGGACACTGAAGCTTTCTTT
TRBJ2-1	TRBV27	.	TRBD2	15	CASSLGLAGVNEQFF	TGTGCCAGCAGTCTGGGACTAGCGGGAGTCAATGAGCAGTTCTTC
TRBJ2-7	TRBV21-1	.	.	14	CASSLRDRGYEQYF	TGTGCCAGCAGCCTCCGGGACAGGGGTTACGAGCAGTACTTC